The following is a T cell receptor (beta chain) sequence with its context. This sample is drawn from a study of CD8+ T cells in alopecia areata. The CDR3 has 16 residues. Deletions cut 1 base from V and 4 bases from J, with 16 bases between. Germline V gives CDR1 MDHEN, CDR2 SYDVKM. Extraction and reverse transcription of RNA yielded cDNA as the sequencing template. Generated by immunoSEQ multiplex PCR, the TCRdb table keeps only in-frame clones and is missing some. The sample has approximately 99,000 clones, approximately 50% seen once. The sequenced material came from NKG2D-low CD8+ T cells sorted from blood. The rearrangement links TRBV28 to TRBJ2-5, with D possibly being TRBD2 (6 bases). The TCR originated in a human donor with alopecia areata. The CDR3 here is CASSLSTYAGTETQYF. The DNA of the CDR3 is TGTGCCAGCAGTTTATCCACGTACGCGGGAACAGAGACCCAGTACTTC.